The rows below give T cell receptor beta chains drawn from one sample of a study of blood T cell repertoires in COVID-19. Measured with immunoSEQ multiplex PCR; TCRdb has only the in-frame clones, and not every one. The sample holds about 94,000 clones, 75% to 85% seen once. Sequencing used peripheral blood. These receptors all stem from a human donor in a cohort sampled during active COVID-19. Both conserved end residues are part of each CDR3. A D gene is named only where the DNA matches it firmly. Size is omitted from some rows. Given values are once, few, many or a class for expanded clones.

abundance: NA
j_gene: TRBJ2-7
v_gene: TRBV28
d_gene: NA
CDR3aa: CASRQTGKNEQYF
CDR3nt: TGTGCCAGCAGGCAAACAGGGAAGAACGAGCAGTACTTC

abundance: NA
j_gene: TRBJ2-1
v_gene: TRBV3-1/TRBV3-2
d_gene: NA
CDR3aa: CASSQVYTSSNEQFF
CDR3nt: TGTGCCAGCAGCCAAGTCTATACTAGCAGCAATGAGCAGTTCTTC

abundance: NA
j_gene: TRBJ2-5
v_gene: TRBV5-5
d_gene: NA
CDR3aa: CASSAIGGQETQYF
CDR3nt: TGTGCCAGCAGCGCCATAGGGGGACAAGAGACCCAGTACTTC

abundance: NA
j_gene: TRBJ2-7
v_gene: TRBV18
d_gene: NA
CDR3aa: CASSLNDLAYEQYF
CDR3nt: TGTGCCAGCTCACTGAACGACTTAGCCTACGAGCAGTACTTC

abundance: NA
j_gene: TRBJ2-2
v_gene: TRBV5-1
d_gene: NA
CDR3aa: CASSLEWEPGELFF
CDR3nt: TGCGCCAGCAGCTTGGAGTGGGAGCCCGGGGAGCTGTTTTTT

abundance: NA
j_gene: TRBJ2-7
v_gene: TRBV11-3
d_gene: NA
CDR3aa: CASSLDSTYEQYF
CDR3nt: TGTGCCAGCAGCTTAGATTCCACCTACGAGCAGTACTTC

abundance: few
j_gene: TRBJ2-7
v_gene: TRBV7-9
d_gene: TRBD2
CDR3aa: CASKTLVAGGGSSEQYF
CDR3nt: TGTGCCAGCAAAACTCTGGTGGCGGGAGGGGGTTCGAGCGAGCAGTACTTC

abundance: NA
j_gene: TRBJ2-7
v_gene: TRBV18
d_gene: NA
CDR3aa: CASSPPWAPLYEQYF
CDR3nt: TGTGCCAGCTCACCACCCTGGGCCCCCCTCTACGAGCAGTACTTC

abundance: once
j_gene: TRBJ2-1
v_gene: TRBV9
d_gene: NA
CDR3aa: CASSVAPRANEQFF
CDR3nt: TGTGCCAGCAGCGTAGCTCCCAGGGCCAATGAGCAGTTCTTC

abundance: few
j_gene: TRBJ2-7
v_gene: TRBV6-5
d_gene: NA
CDR3aa: CASTRGYEQYF
CDR3nt: TGTGCCAGCACAAGGGGGTACGAGCAGTACTTC

abundance: few
j_gene: TRBJ2-2
v_gene: TRBV9
d_gene: NA
CDR3aa: CASSAPGSGTNTGELFF
CDR3nt: TGTGCCAGCAGCGCTCCGGGGAGCGGGACAAACACCGGGGAGCTGTTTTTT

abundance: NA
j_gene: TRBJ2-3
v_gene: TRBV12-3/TRBV12-4
d_gene: NA
CDR3aa: CASSLQGRGYF
CDR3nt: TGTGCCAGCAGTTTACAGGGAAGGGGGTATTTT

abundance: once
j_gene: TRBJ2-7
v_gene: TRBV18
d_gene: TRBD2
CDR3aa: CASSERDYPYEQYF
CDR3nt: TGTGCCAGCTCAGAGCGGGACTACCCATACGAGCAGTACTTC

abundance: NA
j_gene: TRBJ1-5
v_gene: TRBV27
d_gene: NA
CDR3aa: CASSFTDNQPQHF
CDR3nt: TGTGCCAGCAGTTTCACTGACAATCAGCCCCAGCATTTT

abundance: NA
j_gene: TRBJ2-7
v_gene: TRBV6-6
d_gene: NA
CDR3aa: CASSPTGREQYF
CDR3nt: TGTGCCAGCAGCCCCACAGGCCGCGAGCAGTACTTC

abundance: NA
j_gene: TRBJ1-1
v_gene: TRBV10-1
d_gene: NA
CDR3aa: CASSESWGPGTEAFF
CDR3nt: TGCGCCAGCAGTGAGTCGTGGGGGCCAGGTACTGAAGCTTTCTTT

abundance: NA
j_gene: TRBJ1-5
v_gene: TRBV19
d_gene: TRBD1
CDR3aa: CASSLTFPGGWGNQPQHF
CDR3nt: TGTGCCAGTAGTTTGACATTTCCAGGGGGCTGGGGCAATCAGCCCCAGCATTTT

abundance: few
j_gene: TRBJ2-7
v_gene: TRBV21-1
d_gene: NA
CDR3aa: CASSKGGGSGRAFYEQYF
CDR3nt: TGTGCCAGCAGCAAAGGCGGGGGTAGCGGGAGGGCCTTCTACGAGCAGTACTTC

abundance: NA
j_gene: TRBJ2-7
v_gene: TRBV24-1
d_gene: TRBD1
CDR3aa: CATSPGTGFDEQYF
CDR3nt: TGTGCCACCAGTCCCGGGACAGGGTTCGACGAGCAGTACTTC

abundance: NA
j_gene: TRBJ2-7
v_gene: TRBV4-1
d_gene: NA
CDR3aa: CASSLEPDRFYEQYF
CDR3nt: TGCGCCAGCAGCCTCGAGCCTGACAGGTTCTACGAGCAGTACTTC

abundance: NA
j_gene: TRBJ2-5
v_gene: TRBV5-1
d_gene: TRBD2
CDR3aa: CASSLFAGGPGETQYF
CDR3nt: TGCGCCAGCAGCTTGTTCGCGGGAGGCCCTGGGGAGACCCAGTACTTC

abundance: NA
j_gene: TRBJ2-6
v_gene: TRBV5-1
d_gene: TRBD1
CDR3aa: CASSLTGGTGANVLTF
CDR3nt: TGCGCCAGCAGCTTGACAGGGGGAACTGGGGCCAACGTCCTGACTTTC

abundance: NA
j_gene: TRBJ1-1
v_gene: TRBV6-1
d_gene: TRBD1
CDR3aa: CASSERGRGTEAFF
CDR3nt: TGTGCCAGCAGTGAAAGGGGGCGCGGCACTGAAGCTTTCTTT

abundance: NA
j_gene: TRBJ2-7
v_gene: TRBV3-1/TRBV3-2
d_gene: NA
CDR3aa: CASSPTSPYEQYF
CDR3nt: TGTGCCAGCAGCCCCACTAGTCCCTACGAGCAGTACTTC

abundance: NA
j_gene: TRBJ2-1
v_gene: TRBV4-1
d_gene: TRBD1
CDR3aa: CASSQGLGQGLNEQFF
CDR3nt: TGCGCCAGCAGCCAAGGTCTGGGACAGGGACTTAATGAGCAGTTCTTC

abundance: NA
j_gene: TRBJ2-5
v_gene: TRBV19
d_gene: NA
CDR3aa: CASSFGRNLRETQYF
CDR3nt: TGTGCCAGTAGTTTCGGCAGGAACCTCAGGGAGACCCAGTACTTC

abundance: few
j_gene: TRBJ2-7
v_gene: TRBV3-1/TRBV3-2
d_gene: TRBD2
CDR3aa: CASSGTTALGQYF
CDR3nt: TGTGCCAGCAGCGGGACTACCGCTCTGGGGCAGTACTTC

abundance: NA
j_gene: TRBJ2-3
v_gene: TRBV7-2
d_gene: NA
CDR3aa: CASSFSGGDTQYF
CDR3nt: TGTGCCAGCAGCTTTAGCGGAGGGGATACGCAGTATTTT

abundance: once
j_gene: TRBJ1-1
v_gene: TRBV5-1
d_gene: NA
CDR3aa: CASSLAQGGGTEAFF
CDR3nt: TGCGCCAGCAGCTTGGCCCAGGGAGGAGGAACTGAAGCTTTCTTT

abundance: NA
j_gene: TRBJ2-7
v_gene: TRBV20-1
d_gene: TRBD1
CDR3aa: CSALQGLEQYF
CDR3nt: TGCAGTGCTCTACAGGGGCTGGAGCAGTACTTC

abundance: once
j_gene: TRBJ2-7
v_gene: TRBV7-2
d_gene: TRBD1
CDR3aa: CASSSTGTGPPNF
CDR3nt: TGTGCCAGCAGCTCTACGGGGACAGGCCCCCCAAACTTC

abundance: NA
j_gene: TRBJ2-3
v_gene: TRBV4-1
d_gene: NA
CDR3aa: CASSQDGSGNTDTQYF
CDR3nt: TGCGCCAGCAGCCAAGACGGGTCTGGAAACACAGATACGCAGTATTTT

abundance: NA
j_gene: TRBJ2-5
v_gene: TRBV3-1/TRBV3-2
d_gene: TRBD2
CDR3aa: CASSQVEGSGELATQYF
CDR3nt: TGTGCCAGCAGCCAAGTCGAGGGTAGCGGGGAACTAGCGACCCAGTACTTC

abundance: NA
j_gene: TRBJ2-7
v_gene: TRBV2
d_gene: TRBD1
CDR3aa: CASSVQGAVYEQYF
CDR3nt: TGTGCCAGCAGTGTGCAGGGGGCTGTCTACGAGCAGTACTTC

abundance: NA
j_gene: TRBJ1-1
v_gene: TRBV11-3
d_gene: NA
CDR3aa: CASSLSGPVTEAFF
CDR3nt: TGTGCCAGCAGCTTGAGTGGGCCTGTGACTGAAGCTTTCTTT

abundance: NA
j_gene: TRBJ2-7
v_gene: TRBV4-1
d_gene: TRBD1
CDR3aa: CASSQDIATGNEQYF
CDR3nt: TGCGCCAGCAGCCAAGATATTGCGACAGGGAACGAGCAGTACTTC

abundance: NA
j_gene: TRBJ1-5
v_gene: TRBV2
d_gene: NA
CDR3aa: CASSDEQLSNQPQHF
CDR3nt: TGTGCCAGCAGTGACGAACAGTTGAGCAATCAGCCCCAGCATTTT

abundance: NA
j_gene: TRBJ1-2
v_gene: TRBV6-5
d_gene: NA
CDR3aa: CASTPRVTGDGYTF
CDR3nt: TGTGCCAGCACCCCACGTGTTACAGGAGATGGCTACACCTTC

abundance: once
j_gene: TRBJ2-7
v_gene: TRBV11-1
d_gene: NA
CDR3aa: CASSPGLGARYEQYF
CDR3nt: TGTGCCAGCAGCCCAGGGTTAGGGGCTCGGTACGAGCAGTACTTC

abundance: NA
j_gene: TRBJ2-7
v_gene: TRBV25-1
d_gene: TRBD2
CDR3aa: CATPPRGGVNEQYF
CDR3nt: TGTGCCACCCCCCCCCGGGGAGGGGTAAACGAGCAGTACTTC

abundance: once
j_gene: TRBJ2-6
v_gene: TRBV6-6
d_gene: TRBD1
CDR3aa: CASRTTGGGGANVLTF
CDR3nt: TGTGCCAGCAGGACTACAGGGGGCGGTGGGGCCAACGTCCTGACTTTC

abundance: NA
j_gene: TRBJ2-7
v_gene: TRBV18
d_gene: NA
CDR3aa: CASSPWTDTYEQYF
CDR3nt: TGTGCCAGCTCACCCTGGACAGATACCTACGAGCAGTACTTC

abundance: NA
j_gene: TRBJ2-2
v_gene: TRBV5-4
d_gene: TRBD1
CDR3aa: CASSWQGAGTGELFF
CDR3nt: TGTGCCAGCAGCTGGCAGGGGGCTGGCACCGGGGAGCTGTTTTTT

abundance: NA
j_gene: TRBJ1-6
v_gene: TRBV9
d_gene: NA
CDR3aa: CASSLGQYNSPLHF
CDR3nt: TGTGCCAGCAGCTTGGGACAATATAATTCACCCCTCCACTTT

abundance: NA
j_gene: TRBJ2-1
v_gene: TRBV28
d_gene: TRBD2
CDR3aa: CASSPPPRTSGRGEQFF
CDR3nt: TGTGCCAGCAGTCCCCCCCCCAGGACTAGCGGGAGAGGGGAGCAGTTCTTC

abundance: few
j_gene: TRBJ1-1
v_gene: TRBV5-1
d_gene: NA
CDR3aa: CASSTGNTEAFF
CDR3nt: TGCGCCAGCAGCACCGGGAACACTGAAGCTTTCTTT

abundance: NA
j_gene: TRBJ2-5
v_gene: TRBV2
d_gene: TRBD1
CDR3aa: CASLLQGGQETQYF
CDR3nt: TGTGCCAGTCTCCTACAGGGGGGCCAAGAGACCCAGTACTTC

abundance: NA
j_gene: TRBJ2-5
v_gene: TRBV3-1/TRBV3-2
d_gene: NA
CDR3aa: CASSQDRGNAPETQYF
CDR3nt: TGTGCCAGCAGCCAAGATAGGGGCAACGCTCCAGAGACCCAGTACTTC

abundance: NA
j_gene: TRBJ1-6
v_gene: TRBV10-2
d_gene: NA
CDR3aa: CASSLETGANSPLHF
CDR3nt: TGCGCCAGCAGTCTTGAGACTGGAGCTAATTCACCCCTCCACTTT

abundance: NA
j_gene: TRBJ1-6
v_gene: TRBV6-5
d_gene: NA
CDR3aa: CASSYSPSVNSPLHF
CDR3nt: TGTGCCAGCAGTTACTCTCCCTCAGTAAACTCACCCCTCCACTTT

abundance: NA
j_gene: TRBJ2-7
v_gene: TRBV3-1/TRBV3-2
d_gene: TRBD2
CDR3aa: CASSLRGGTLEEQYF
CDR3nt: TGTGCCAGCAGCCTCCGGGGAGGGACTTTAGAGGAGCAGTACTTC

abundance: many
j_gene: TRBJ2-7
v_gene: TRBV30
d_gene: NA
CDR3aa: CAWSPQTSEQYF
CDR3nt: TGTGCCTGGAGCCCCCAAACTAGCGAGCAGTACTTC

abundance: NA
j_gene: TRBJ1-2
v_gene: TRBV10-2
d_gene: NA
CDR3aa: CASSETSSYGYTF
CDR3nt: TGCGCCAGCAGTGAAACGTCTAGCTATGGCTACACCTTC

abundance: NA
j_gene: TRBJ1-4
v_gene: TRBV7-8
d_gene: NA
CDR3aa: CASSLRGSYEKLFF
CDR3nt: TGTGCCAGCAGCTTACGGGGGTCTTATGAAAAACTGTTTTTT